This T cell receptor beta chain is from a study of shared clonotypes between healthy human individuals (dated by TCRdb to 2018 to 2021). Regarding the research as a whole: The cohort comprised two women and a few men aged 18 to 49 years. To increase sequencing depth and limit assay-specific biases, different laboratories used diverse techniques to prepare libraries and sequence TCR repertoires. To estimate repertoire size and how much clonotypes are shared between individuals, the study performed deep sequencing of blood TCR repertoires from a few healthy adults. Each donor's leukapheresis produced roughly between roughly 0.85 and 9.5 billion PBMCs. Per donor, three plates each were used for CD4 naive and CD4 memory, two for CD8 naive, and one for CD8 memory.

This clone showed up just once. Its antigen target is currently unknown. The record has no base qualities; no much larger clone is one base away. The CDR3 holds 13 amino acids from the cysteine to the phenylalanine. The read is trimmed to its CDR3 DNA, 39 bases read in frame from base 1. V is reduced by 5 bases and J by 5 bases, leaving a spacing of 11 bases between them. According to the germline V gene (reference sequence), CDR1 reads SEHNR and CDR2 reads FQNEAQ. Using the deep immunoSEQ assay, multiplex PCR amplified TCR CDR3 regions from genomic DNA. For each cell subset, the extracted genomic DNA was distributed evenly across all wells of several immunoSEQ 96-well plates, and each plate served as one replicate. Each replicate PCR for sorted subsets received about 0.2 ug genomic DNA, equal to about 30,000 T cell genomes. The purified libraries were quantified using a Qubit 3.0 fluorometer, sized with a Bioanalyzer 2100, and then quantified again using the KAPA Library Quantification kit. Each immunoSEQ 96-well plate was sequenced on its own single-read 150-cycle Illumina NextSeq 550 flow cell. Under the source paper's analysis protocol: Because the immunoSEQ output included only junctional sequences and no quality scores, the filtering could not be the same as the filtering used for full-length reads. To assign V/J genes and CDR3, sequences were annotated using PyIR, a Python wrapper for IgBLAST v1.9, with IMGT germline references. Reads were filtered out if the reads had weak V/J assignments (E-value above 1e-6), no CDR3, stop codons, out-of-frame junctions, or ambiguous translated residues. V3J clonotypes were defined as sequences sharing an identical inferred V gene, J gene, and CDR3 amino acid sequence. Percentage overlap between repertoires was computed as shared unique clonotypes divided by the size of the smaller repertoire. Three approaches were used to assess repertoire richness: RTK rarefaction, the Chao1 estimator, and Recon v2.1 estimates of unobserved clonotypes. Generation probabilities were computed with OLGA for all TCRbeta clonotypes obtained by the gDNA method from a handful of donors. TCRdb took over this immuneACCESS table, retaining in-frame rearrangements with V and J assigned. Such tables are incomplete; in checked studies, under half of the missing clones stem from an unresolved V gene, and the remainder is unexplained. That table supplies the V and J calls and clone size; D and trimming were determined from the DNA. This sample has around 2.5 million clones in its table, and more than 85% of those were observed once. The ten largest clones take up approximately 0.36% of the sample.

General findings and caveats noted by the study authors: Sampling was restricted to blood, and TCR repertoires in tissues likely differ from the TCR repertoires found in blood. Pairwise subsampling indicated that sequencing depth was expected to affect the degree of clonotype sharing among donors. Rarefaction of sorted-subset datasets indicated incomplete sequencing despite the large sequencing depth. Clonotypes shared by all four sorted-subset donors showed higher generation probabilities than non-shared clonotypes. The genetic and exposure-history diversity represented was limited by the small number of donors. Across several donors, about 5% of naive CD4, around 3.3% of naive CD8, about 2% of memory CD4, and roughly 0.4% of memory CD8 clonotypes were shared. Naive subsets generally had larger estimated clonotype richness than memory subsets did.

Donors were healthy HIV-negative adults with no recently reported acute infections or vaccinations. All donors were Caucasian adults living in Nashville, Tennessee, USA. CD4+ T cells were enriched by magnetic negative selection; naive cells were then positively selected on CD45RA, and the negative fraction formed the memory subset. Blood was obtained by leukapheresis, after which PBMCs were separated by Ficoll-Histopaque density gradient centrifugation and cryopreserved in liquid nitrogen vapor phase. Purity and quantity of every magnetically sorted T cell population were checked by analytical flow cytometry. From each sorted fraction, genomic DNA was isolated and quantified by UV absorbance on a Nanodrop 2000c.

The chain uses TRBV7-9 and TRBJ2-3; the D gene remains uncertain. The source of this sequence is a man between 18 and 35 years old in good health. Some clones in this sample may be carry-over from other donors' samples. The sequenced material came from naive CD4+ T cells from PBMCs. The meaning of the sample's cell subset or site label: CD45RA+ positively selected. The DNA sequence is as follows: TGTGCCAGCAGCATCCGAGCTATAGATACGCAGTATTTT. This is translated as CASSIRAIDTQYF. The CDR3, completed at both ends by the reference TRBV7-9 and TRBJ2-3 genes, gives the full variable domain DTGVSQNPRHKITKRGQNVTFRCDPISEHNRLYWYRQTLGQGPEFLTYFQNEAQLEKSRLLSDRFSAERPKGSFSTLEIQRTEQGDSAMYLCASSIRAIDTQYFGPGTRLTVL.